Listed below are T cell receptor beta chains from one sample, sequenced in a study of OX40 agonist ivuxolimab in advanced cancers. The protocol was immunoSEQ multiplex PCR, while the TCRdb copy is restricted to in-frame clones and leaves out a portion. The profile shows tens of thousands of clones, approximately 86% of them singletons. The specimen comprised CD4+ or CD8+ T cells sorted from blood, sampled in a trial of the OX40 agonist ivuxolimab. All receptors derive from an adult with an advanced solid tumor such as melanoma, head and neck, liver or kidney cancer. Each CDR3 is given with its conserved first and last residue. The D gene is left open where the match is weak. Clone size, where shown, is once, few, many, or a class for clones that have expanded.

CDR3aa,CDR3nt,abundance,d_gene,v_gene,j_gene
CASSLGRGYGNEKLFF,TGTGCCAGCAGCTTGGGCAGGGGATATGGTAATGAAAAACTGTTTTTT,once,NA,TRBV5-4,TRBJ1-4
CASSADSSGNTIYF,TGTGCCAGCAGTGCAGACAGCTCTGGAAACACCATATATTTT,NA,NA,TRBV2,TRBJ1-3
CASSLGLGTGNQPQHF,TGTGCCAGCAGTTTAGGGTTGGGCACCGGTAATCAGCCCCAGCATTTT,NA,NA,TRBV28,TRBJ1-5
CASSRSGRGENEQFF,TGTGCCAGCAGCCGCTCGGGGCGGGGGGAGAATGAGCAGTTCTTC,NA,TRBD2,TRBV13,TRBJ2-1
CASGPAPGSYNEQFF,TGTGCCAGCGGCCCAGCACCCGGCTCCTACAATGAGCAGTTCTTC,NA,NA,TRBV6-5,TRBJ2-1
CASSQDRGAGELFF,TGTGCCAGCAGCCAAGATCGGGGGGCCGGGGAGCTGTTTTTT,NA,TRBD2,TRBV14,TRBJ2-2
CASSPWPGTPYTDTQYF,TGTGCCAGCAGCCCTTGGCCCGGGACTCCATACACAGATACGCAGTATTTT,NA,NA,TRBV11-3,TRBJ2-3
CASWAGQGLSPLHF,TGTGCCAGTTGGGCAGGACAGGGTCTTTCACCCCTCCACTTT,NA,TRBD1,TRBV2,TRBJ1-6
CASGNRGDGEQYF,TGTGCCAGCGGGAACCGGGGTGATGGCGAGCAGTACTTC,NA,NA,TRBV13,TRBJ2-7
CASWVQGPYEQYF,TGTGCCAGCTGGGTTCAGGGACCCTACGAGCAGTACTTC,NA,NA,TRBV2,TRBJ2-7
CASSSTGAVNQPQHF,TGTGCCAGCAGCTCCACAGGGGCAGTCAATCAGCCCCAGCATTTT,NA,TRBD1,TRBV7-9,TRBJ1-5
CASSPPGRGPYNEQFF,TGTGCCAGCTCACCACCGGGGCGGGGGCCCTACAATGAGCAGTTCTTC,NA,NA,TRBV18,TRBJ2-1
CASSYLSSPGYTF,TGTGCCAGCAGTTACTTGTCCTCTCCTGGCTACACCTTC,NA,NA,TRBV6-6,TRBJ1-2
CASSDYGLVSYEQYF,TGTGCCAGCAGTGACTACGGACTAGTTTCCTACGAGCAGTACTTC,NA,TRBD2,TRBV6-5,TRBJ2-7
CASSEGVGGRRTEAFF,TGTGCCAGCAGTGAAGGGGTGGGCGGGAGAAGGACTGAAGCTTTCTTT,few,NA,TRBV6-1,TRBJ1-1
CASSHIGARAEQFF,TGCGCCAGCAGCCATATTGGAGCCAGAGCTGAGCAGTTCTTC,NA,NA,TRBV4-3,TRBJ2-1
CASSPGTGELFF,TGTGCCAGCTCACCTGGGACCGGGGAGCTGTTTTTT,NA,NA,TRBV18,TRBJ2-2
CASSPREARNTEAFF,TGTGCCAGCTCACCACGGGAGGCCAGGAACACTGAAGCTTTCTTT,NA,NA,TRBV18,TRBJ1-1
CASSQPRASGRTDTQYF,TGTGCCAGCAGCCAACCCCGGGCTAGCGGGAGAACAGATACGCAGTATTTT,once,TRBD2,TRBV11-2,TRBJ2-3
CATRAAGRTEAFF,TGTGCCACCAGGGCGGCAGGGCGGACTGAAGCTTTCTTT,NA,NA,TRBV15,TRBJ1-1
CASSGRDRGHEKLFF,TGTGCCAGCAGTGGAAGGGACAGGGGGCACGAAAAACTGTTTTTT,NA,TRBD1,TRBV25-1,TRBJ1-4
CASSFDRTTNEKLFF,TGTGCCAGCAGCTTCGACAGAACAACTAATGAAAAACTGTTTTTT,NA,NA,TRBV11-2,TRBJ1-4
CASRPGQNQPQHF,TGTGCCAGCAGGCCGGGACAGAATCAGCCCCAGCATTTT,NA,TRBD1,TRBV6-5,TRBJ1-5
CASSRNRERTDTQYF,TGTGCCAGCAGCCGAAACAGGGAAAGAACAGATACGCAGTATTTT,NA,NA,TRBV5-4,TRBJ2-3
CASSETTMLNQPQHF,TGTGCCAGCAGCGAAACGACTATGTTGAATCAGCCCCAGCATTTT,few,NA,TRBV6-1,TRBJ1-5
CASSLFNAQPQHF,TGTGCCAGCAGTTTATTTAATGCCCAGCCCCAGCATTTT,NA,NA,TRBV28,TRBJ1-5
CASSIRVSGNTIYF,TGTGCCAGTAGTATAAGAGTTTCTGGAAACACCATATATTTT,NA,NA,TRBV19,TRBJ1-3
CASSRGWGISNEQFF,TGTGCCAGCAGTAGGGGGTGGGGGATTAGCAATGAGCAGTTCTTC,NA,NA,TRBV6-5,TRBJ2-1
CASSLDRSHEAFF,TGTGCCAGCAGCTTAGACAGGAGCCATGAAGCTTTCTTT,NA,NA,TRBV11-3,TRBJ1-1
CASSPLAGGFYNEQFF,TGTGCCAGCAGTCCTTTAGCGGGAGGGTTTTACAATGAGCAGTTCTTC,NA,TRBD2,TRBV27,TRBJ2-1
CASSLQGQSSYEQYF,TGTGCCAGCAGCTTACAGGGGCAGAGCTCCTACGAGCAGTACTTC,few,TRBD1,TRBV5-5,TRBJ2-7
CATRGGGNQPQHF,TGTGCCACCCGGGGAGGGGGCAATCAGCCCCAGCATTTT,NA,NA,TRBV6-5,TRBJ1-5
CASSLGPNSNQPQHF,TGTGCCAGCAGCTTGGGGCCGAACAGCAATCAGCCCCAGCATTTT,NA,NA,TRBV5-5,TRBJ1-5
CASSKLAGGHNEQFF,TGTGCCAGCAGTAAACTAGCGGGAGGCCACAATGAGCAGTTCTTC,NA,TRBD2,TRBV6-5,TRBJ2-1
CASSSIGLASNEQFF,TGTGCCAGCAGTTCGATTGGACTAGCTTCCAATGAGCAGTTCTTC,once,TRBD2,TRBV28,TRBJ2-1
CASSALHEQFF,TGTGCCAGCAGCGCCCTCCATGAGCAGTTCTTC,NA,NA,TRBV7-9,TRBJ2-1
CASSALDREGGYTF,TGCGCCAGCAGCGCGCTAGACAGGGAAGGTGGCTACACCTTC,NA,TRBD1,TRBV5-1,TRBJ1-2
CASSPEGTGLGEQFF,TGCGCCAGCAGCCCGGAAGGGACAGGGCTGGGTGAGCAGTTCTTC,NA,TRBD1,TRBV4-1,TRBJ2-1
CASSFSQGRNYEQYF,TGCGCCAGCAGCTTCTCACAGGGGAGGAACTACGAGCAGTACTTC,NA,NA,TRBV5-1,TRBJ2-7
CASSECGVGYGYTF,TGCGCCAGCAGTGAGTGTGGGGTAGGGTATGGCTACACCTTC,once,NA,TRBV10-1,TRBJ1-2
CASSPDLSTNEKLFF,TGTGCCAGCAGCCCGGACCTTTCAACTAATGAAAAACTGTTTTTT,NA,NA,TRBV5-6,TRBJ1-4
CASSFPGSGSYNEQFF,TGCGCCAGCAGCTTCCCGGGATCGGGCTCCTACAATGAGCAGTTCTTC,NA,NA,TRBV5-1,TRBJ2-1
CASSLNRDSSNYGYTF,TGTGCCAGCAGCCTTAATCGCGACAGTTCTAACTATGGCTACACCTTC,NA,NA,TRBV9,TRBJ1-2
CASSFFPSTGLGGNTIYF,TGTGCCAGCAGCTTTTTCCCCTCGACAGGGCTTGGCGGAAACACCATATATTTT,NA,NA,TRBV12-1,TRBJ1-3
CASSVGSTSGLYEQYF,TGTGCCAGCAGCGTAGGGTCAACTAGCGGACTCTACGAGCAGTACTTC,NA,TRBD2,TRBV9,TRBJ2-7
CASSRSPPGNEQFF,TGTGCCAGTAGTAGATCCCCACCGGGGAATGAGCAGTTCTTC,few,NA,TRBV19,TRBJ2-1
CASSLAGTGNTIYF,TGTGCCAGCAGTTTGGCAGGGACCGGAAACACCATATATTTT,NA,NA,TRBV28,TRBJ1-3
CASRTSGTYEQYF,TGTGCCAGCAGGACTAGCGGTACCTACGAGCAGTACTTC,NA,TRBD2,TRBV6-5,TRBJ2-7
CASSSSGTGIDEQFF,TGTGCCAGCAGTTCCTCCGGGACAGGGATCGATGAGCAGTTCTTC,NA,TRBD1,TRBV28,TRBJ2-1
CASSGGQGNSPLHF,TGTGCCAGCAGCGGTGGACAGGGGAATTCACCCCTCCACTTT,NA,TRBD1,TRBV11-2,TRBJ1-6
CASSEADRNYGYTF,TGTGCCAGCAGTGAAGCTGACAGAAACTATGGCTACACCTTC,NA,NA,TRBV6-1,TRBJ1-2
CASRLSTGQNTEAFF,TGTGCCAGCAGGCTTTCTACAGGACAGAACACTGAAGCTTTCTTT,NA,NA,TRBV28,TRBJ1-1
CASSPRTGIFEKLFF,TGTGCCAGCAGCCCTCGGACAGGGATTTTTGAAAAACTGTTTTTT,NA,TRBD1,TRBV14,TRBJ1-4
CASSEMGQGYNEQFF,TGTGCCAGCAGTGAAATGGGACAGGGATACAATGAGCAGTTCTTC,NA,TRBD1,TRBV6-1,TRBJ2-1
CAISYATGGTEAFF,TGTGCCATCAGCTATGCCACAGGGGGCACTGAAGCTTTCTTT,NA,TRBD1,TRBV10-3,TRBJ1-1